The sequence of this T cell receptor beta chain was determined in a study of T cell repertoires in cytomegalovirus infection. Across the whole study: Matching HLA type, along with CMV infection, was indicated by public TCR beta signatures. Regarding the study as a whole: The cumulative frequency of public TCR beta families identified carriers of CMV plus the relevant HLA. Ex vivo responses were dominated by HLA-C-restricted CMV-specific TCR beta clonotypes.

This clonotype was counted only a few times. The antigen is undetermined. V was pared by 3 bases and J by 4 bases, with 11 bases between. The CDR3 length is 14 residues. Germline values: CDR1 SNHLY, CDR2 FYNNEI. TCRdb reanalysed the reads using MiXCR and keeps one entry per CDR3 protein. The repertoire holds some 150,000 distinct CDR3 sequences, with less than 25% as singletons. The sequence derives from a human donor in good health (CMV status not recorded). Some clones in this sample may be carry-over from other donors' samples. Sequencing input: PBMCs. The chain carries TRBV2 and TRBJ2-3; D gene uncertain. In DNA, the CDR3 is TGTGCCAGCAGTGATGTAGGCAACTCAGATACGCAGTATTTT. Amino acid sequence: CASSDVGNSDTQYF. The variable domain in full, completed from reference TRBV2 and TRBJ2-3, reads EPEVTQTPSHQVTQMGQEVILRCVPISNHLYFYWYRQILGQKVEFLVSFYNNEISEKSEIFDDQFSVERPDGSNFTLKIRSTKLEDSAMYFCASSDVGNSDTQYFGPGTRLTVL.